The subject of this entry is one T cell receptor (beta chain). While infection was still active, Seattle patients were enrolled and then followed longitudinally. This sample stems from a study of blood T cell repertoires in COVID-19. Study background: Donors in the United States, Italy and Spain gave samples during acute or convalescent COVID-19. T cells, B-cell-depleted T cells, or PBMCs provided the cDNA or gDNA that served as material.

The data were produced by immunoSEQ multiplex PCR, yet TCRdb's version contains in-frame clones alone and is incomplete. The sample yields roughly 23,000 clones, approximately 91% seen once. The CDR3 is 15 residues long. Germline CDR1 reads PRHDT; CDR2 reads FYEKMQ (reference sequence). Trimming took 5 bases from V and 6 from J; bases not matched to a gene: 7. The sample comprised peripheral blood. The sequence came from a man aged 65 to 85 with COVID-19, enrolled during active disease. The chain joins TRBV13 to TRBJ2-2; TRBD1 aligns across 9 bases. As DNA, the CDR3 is TGTGCCAGCAGCCGGCGGGACAGGGATGCCGGGGAGCTGTTTTTT. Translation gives CASSRRDRDAGELFF.